These T cell receptor beta chains were read from a single sample in a study of cytomegalovirus exposure and HLA in healthy donors. Sequenced by immunoSEQ multiplex PCR; TCRdb stores in-frame clones only, minus some. The table has 100,000 to 150,000 clones, about 80% seen once; the top ten hold less than 9.5%. The material sequenced was PBMCs. The receptor set was obtained from a woman aged 45-65 years in good health and CMV-seropositive. The CDR3 runs from the conserved cysteine through the conserved F or W. The D gene is left open where the match is weak. Only part of the rows carry a size: once, few, many, or a class if the clone is expanded.

>.|.|TRBJ2-7|TRBV4-2
CASSQGGTGKSYEQYF
TGTGCCAGCAGCCAAGGCGGTACAGGGAAATCCTACGAGCAGTACTTC
>once|.|TRBJ1-2|TRBV4-2
CASSQEGAGYGYTF
TGTGCCAGCAGCCAAGAGGGGGCGGGCTATGGCTACACCTTC
>.|TRBD1|TRBJ1-4|TRBV4-1
CASGRFTGATNEKLFF
TGCGCCAGCGGCAGATTTACAGGGGCAACTAATGAAAAACTGTTTTTT
>.|TRBD1|TRBJ1-2|TRBV7-8
CASSERQGAVGGYTF
TGTGCCAGCAGCGAAAGACAGGGGGCCGTGGGTGGCTACACCTTC
>.|TRBD1|TRBJ2-5|TRBV7-2
CASSFMWDRGETQYF
TGTGCCAGCAGCTTCATGTGGGACAGGGGAGAGACCCAGTACTTC
>.|.|TRBJ2-7|TRBV5-5
CASSLGWGSYEQYF
TGTGCCAGCAGCTTGGGTTGGGGCTCCTACGAGCAGTACTTC
>.|TRBD2|TRBJ2-1|TRBV18
CASSPPRGRGNEQFF
TGTGCCAGCTCACCACCCCGCGGGAGAGGCAATGAGCAGTTCTTC
>.|.|TRBJ2-3|TRBV7-2
CASSWGVVSDTQYF
TGTGCCAGCAGCTGGGGAGTAGTAAGTGATACGCAGTATTTT
>.|TRBD1|TRBJ1-1|TRBV6-1
CASRPDRGVTEAFF
TGTGCCAGCAGGCCGGACAGGGGGGTCACTGAAGCTTTCTTT
>once|TRBD2|TRBJ2-5|TRBV27
CATLGRGAPRTQYF
TGTGCCACCCTAGGGCGGGGGGCCCCAAGGACCCAGTACTTC
>few|.|TRBJ2-2|TRBV7-9
CASSLGAGRGELFF
TGTGCCAGCAGCTTAGGCGCGGGACGCGGGGAGCTGTTTTTT
>.|TRBD1|TRBJ1-5|TRBV7-8
CASSLTRTGEGQPQHF
TGTGCCAGCAGCTTAACAAGGACAGGGGAGGGGCAGCCCCAGCATTTT
>.|.|TRBJ1-1|TRBV4-1
CASSHPTANTEAFF
TGCGCCAGCAGCCATCCCACAGCGAACACTGAAGCTTTCTTT
>few|TRBD1|TRBJ1-5|TRBV11-3
CASSPTGVGQPQHF
TGTGCCAGCAGCCCAACAGGGGTGGGTCAGCCCCAGCATTTT
>few|.|TRBJ1-1|TRBV5-5
CASSLVGGNTEAFF
TGTGCCAGCAGCTTGGTAGGGGGGAACACTGAAGCTTTCTTT
>.|.|TRBJ2-3|TRBV20-1
CSASLADTQYF
TGCAGTGCTAGTCTAGCAGATACGCAGTATTTT
>.|.|TRBJ1-4|TRBV6-5
CASGRSSTNEKLFF
TGTGCCAGCGGGAGGAGCAGTACTAATGAAAAACTGTTTTTT
>.|.|TRBJ2-1|TRBV4-3
CASSQDISFYEQFF
TGCGCCAGCAGCCAAGATATCAGTTTTTATGAGCAGTTCTTC